One sample yielded the 2 T cell receptor beta chains listed below, sequenced in a study of shared clonotypes between healthy human individuals. As defined, naive CD8 cells were CD45RO-negative and positively selected for CCR7, with terminally differentiated effector memory CD45RA+ cells excluded. Some clones are missing from TCRdb's copy, which holds only in-frame ones; the method was immunoSEQ multiplex PCR. Among 2 million or so clones listed, just under 95% were seen once. Sequencing used naive CD8+ T cells sorted from blood. These receptors all come from a man between 18 and 35 years old in good health.

V gene TRBV27 combines with J gene TRBJ2-2; TRBD2 aligns across 12 bases. The ends lost 4 bases at V and 6 bases at J; junction bases unmatched: 9. The CDR3 sequence is 17 residues long. Germline assignment: CDR1 MNHEY and CDR2 SMNVEV (reference sequence). CDR3 bases: TGTGCCAGCAGTTGGATTAGGACTAGCGGGATTCCCGGGGAGCTGTTTTTT. Encoded protein: CASSWIRTSGIPGELFF.

The genes are TRBV4-3 and TRBJ2-3; TRBD2 matches 13 bases. This CDR3 contains 17 residues. V shed 1 base, J shed 4 bases, and the junction held 5 bases outside the gene matches. CDR1 is LGHNA and CDR2 is YSLEER in the germline V gene. The CDR3 reads CASSQAGLAGEADTQYF. The CDR3 bases are TGCGCCAGCAGCCAAGCCGGACTAGCGGGAGAAGCAGATACGCAGTATTTT.